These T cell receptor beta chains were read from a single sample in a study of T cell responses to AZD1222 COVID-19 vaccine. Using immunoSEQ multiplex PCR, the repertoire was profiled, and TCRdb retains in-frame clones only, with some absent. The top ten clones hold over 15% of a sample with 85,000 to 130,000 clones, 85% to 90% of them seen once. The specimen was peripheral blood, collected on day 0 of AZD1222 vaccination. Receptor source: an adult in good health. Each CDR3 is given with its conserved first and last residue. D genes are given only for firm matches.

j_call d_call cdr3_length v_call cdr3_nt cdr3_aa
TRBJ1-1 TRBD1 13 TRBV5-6 TGTGCCAGCAGCGGGGACAGGGGGCGCTGGGCTTTCTTT CASSGDRGRWAFF
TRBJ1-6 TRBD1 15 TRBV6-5 TGTGCCAGCAGTTTCGCCGACAGGGTAAATTCACCCCTCCACTTT CASSFADRVNSPLHF
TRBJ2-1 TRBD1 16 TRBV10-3 TGTGCCATCAGGGCCGGGACAGGGATCTCCTACAATGAGCAGTTCTTC CAIRAGTGISYNEQFF
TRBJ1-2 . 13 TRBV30 TGTGCCTGGAGTGTAGGAGGTTGGGATGGCTACACCTTC CAWSVGGWDGYTF
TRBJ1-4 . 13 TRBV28 TGTGCTATAGGGGGTGCAACTAATGAAAAACTGTTTTTT CAIGGATNEKLFF
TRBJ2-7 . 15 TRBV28 TGTGCCAGCAGTCCCGGAGACGGTTACTTCTACGAGCAGTACTTC CASSPGDGYFYEQYF
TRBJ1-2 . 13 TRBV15 TGTGCCACCAGCCCTCAAAGGGGCAATGGCTACACCTTC CATSPQRGNGYTF
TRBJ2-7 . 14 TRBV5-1 TGCGCCAGCAGCTTGGCCGGGTCGAATTACGAGCAGTACTTC CASSLAGSNYEQYF
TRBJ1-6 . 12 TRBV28 TGTGCCAGCAGATTCCGGGACACGTCCCTCCACTTT CASRFRDTSLHF
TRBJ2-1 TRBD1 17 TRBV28 TGTGCCAGCAGTTTACCAAGGACAGGGACAGGCTACAATGAGCAGTTCTTC CASSLPRTGTGYNEQFF
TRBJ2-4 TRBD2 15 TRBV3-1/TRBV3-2 TGTGCCAGCAGCCCGACTAGCGGGGCTAAAAACATTCAGTACTTC CASSPTSGAKNIQYF
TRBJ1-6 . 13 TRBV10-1 TGCGCCAGCAGTGGAGGGCCCTGGGCACCCCTCCACTTT CASSGGPWAPLHF
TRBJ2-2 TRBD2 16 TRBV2 TGTGCCAGCTCTTGGACTAGCGGGGCTAACACCGGGGAGCTGTTTTTT CASSWTSGANTGELFF
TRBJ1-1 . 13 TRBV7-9 TGTGCCAGCAGCCCCGGGAAGGGCACTGAAGCTTTCTTT CASSPGKGTEAFF
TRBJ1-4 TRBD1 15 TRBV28 TGTGCCAGCAGTCCGGGACAGGCAACTAATGAAAAACTGTTTTTT CASSPGQATNEKLFF
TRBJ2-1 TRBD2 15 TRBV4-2 TGTGCCAGCAGCCAGGGGCGGGGGGGTGACAATGAGCAGTTCTTC CASSQGRGGDNEQFF
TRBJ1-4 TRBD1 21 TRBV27 TGTGCCAGCATGATCATCGAGGGGGGAAATTGGAAGGACAGGGGATGTGAAAAACTGTTTTTT CASMIIEGGNWKDRGCEKLFF
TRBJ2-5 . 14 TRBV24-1 TGTGCCACCAGTGAGGGGACCCCCCAAGAGACCCAGTACTTC CATSEGTPQETQYF